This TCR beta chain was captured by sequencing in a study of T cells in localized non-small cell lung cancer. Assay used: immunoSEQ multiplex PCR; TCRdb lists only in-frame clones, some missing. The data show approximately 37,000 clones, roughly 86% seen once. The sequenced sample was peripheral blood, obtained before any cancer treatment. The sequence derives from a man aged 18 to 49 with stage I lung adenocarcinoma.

This CDR3 is CASSVRHSNTGELFF. The CDR3 DNA reads as TGTGCCAGCAGTGTTAGGCACTCGAACACCGGGGAGCTGTTTTTT. The V call is TRBV25-1, the J call TRBJ2-2; D not certain. CDR3 length equals 15 residues. The ends were cut back, 4 bases at V and 0 bases at J, with 9 bases in the middle. CDR1 and CDR2 (germline): MGHDK, SYGVNS.